Following are 15 T cell receptor beta chains from one sample sequenced in a study of blood T cell repertoires in COVID-19. The repertoire was sequenced with immunoSEQ multiplex PCR; TCRdb's copy has only in-frame clones and lacks some. The sample carries some 80,000 clones, around 87% recorded once. The specimen sequenced was peripheral blood. Every receptor here comes from an elderly man with active or convalescent COVID-19.

The V and J genes are TRBV6-5 and TRBJ1-4; 7 positions agree with TRBD1. Trimming took 6 bases from V and 7 from J; bases not matched to a gene: 8. The germline CDR1 and CDR2 sequences are MNHEY and SVGAGI. CDR3 length: 14 residues. CDR3 sequence: CASRKMTGFEKLFF. CDR3 DNA sequence: TGTGCCAGCAGAAAGATGACAGGGTTTGAAAAACTGTTTTTT.

This chain joins TRBV29-1 and TRBJ1-2; 9 bases are a match to TRBD1. The CDR3 totals 13 residues. Losses at the gene ends were 5 bases for V and 4 bases for J; bases not matched to a gene: 5. Germline-derived CDR1 and CDR2 are SQVTM and ANQGSEA. CDR3 bases: TGCAGCGTTCAACAGGGGGCGGTCTATGGCTACACCTTC. Encoded protein: CSVQQGAVYGYTF.

The V call is TRBV6-5, the J call TRBJ1-2, with no clear D. The CDR3 consists of 12 residues. Trimming took off 7 bases at V and 8 bases at J, with 14 bases between the two ends. Germline lookup yields CDR1 MNHEY and CDR2 SVGAGI. CDR3 in amino acids: CASIDRVSGYTF. The CDR3 nucleotides read TGTGCCAGCATCGACCGGGTATCAGGCTACACCTTC.

The chain joins TRBV5-5 to TRBJ2-5; D gene uncertain. The V end was cut by 0 bases, the J end by 1 base, with 4 bases between. Germline loops: CDR1 SGHKS, CDR2 YYEKEE (reference sequence). The CDR3 runs 13 residues. In nucleotides, the CDR3 is TGTGCCAGCAGCTTGGGGGCCCAAGAGACCCAGTACTTC. It translates to CASSLGAQETQYF.

The chain employs TRBV7-8 and TRBJ2-3; 9 bases agree with TRBD1. Trimming took 5 bases from V and 1 from J; bases not matched to a gene: 7. This CDR3 comprises 16 residues. Germline lookup yields CDR1 SGHVS and CDR2 FQNEAQ. CDR3 bases: TGTGCCAGCAGCCCAAGGACAGGGGAGGGCACAGATACGCAGTATTTT. Encoded protein: CASSPRTGEGTDTQYF.

The rearrangement joins TRBV6-5 to TRBJ1-5, with a possible D match to TRBD1 (5 bases). Germline CDR1 MNHEY, CDR2 SVGAGI. Trimming shortened V by 10 bases and J by 1 base, and 17 bases separated the two germline ends. This CDR3 is built from 15 residues. CDR3 sequence (DNA): TGTGCCACCGCTGCGGGGGAATGGAGCAATCAGCCCCAGCATTTT. Its protein product is CATAAGEWSNQPQHF.

This chain joins TRBV11-3 and TRBJ2-1; 11 bases are a match to TRBD2. Unmatched junction bases numbered 10, after V lost 3 bases and J lost 12 bases. This CDR3 region has 15 residues. Germline V lookup: CDR1 SGHNT, CDR2 YENEEA. CDR3 amino acids: CASSFSGRALVGQFF. The CDR3, as DNA: TGTGCCAGCAGCTTTAGCGGGAGGGCCTTGGTGGGGCAGTTCTTC. The full variable domain, in which reference TRBV11-3 and TRBJ2-1 provide the parts outside the CDR3, is EAGVVQSPRYKIIEKKQPVAFWCNPISGHNTLYWYLQNLGQGPELLIRYENEEAVDDSQLPKDRFSAERLKGVDSTLKIQPAELGDSAVYLCASSFSGRALVGQFFGPGTRLTVL.

This chain uses TRBV5-4 with TRBJ1-4; no clear D. Germline V gives CDR1 SGHNT, CDR2 YYREEE (reference sequence). V was trimmed by 0 bases and J by 1 base, leaving 7 bases between them. This CDR3 is built from 15 residues. In DNA, the CDR3 is TGTGCCAGCAGCTTGGGCGGGGTAACTAATGAAAAACTGTTTTTT. Amino acid sequence: CASSLGGVTNEKLFF.

This clone was counted only a few times. This sequence joins TRBV19 and TRBJ1-2; a weak D match, TRBD1 (6 bases). The V gene's germline CDR1 is LNHDA and CDR2 SQIVND (reference sequence). The ends were cut back, 5 bases at V and 2 bases at J, with 12 bases in the middle. The CDR3 is 14 amino acids. CDR3 residues: CASSSPGQNYGYTF. CDR3 sequence (DNA): TGTGCCAGTAGTTCCCCCGGACAGAACTATGGCTACACCTTC.

The gene calls are TRBV6-6 and TRBJ2-3, with 10 bases fitting TRBD2. V gave up 5 bases and J gave up 3 bases; unmatched junction bases: 8. The germline V gene has CDR1 MNHNY and CDR2 SVGAGI (reference sequence). There are 16 residues in the CDR3. CDR3 sequence reads: CASSPTQRGGTDTQYF. The CDR3 nucleotides read TGTGCCAGCAGTCCCACCCAGCGGGGGGGTACAGATACGCAGTATTTT.

This rearrangement joins TRBV7-2 to TRBJ2-1, with 8 bases lining up with TRBD1. CDR3 length: 12 amino acids. The trim removed 3 bases at V and 13 bases at J, leaving 5 bases unmatched. The germline V gene encodes CDR1 SGHTA and CDR2 FQGNSA. CDR3 sequence reads: CASSLVQGAQFF. The CDR3, as DNA: TGTGCCAGCAGCTTGGTGCAGGGGGCACAGTTCTTC.

The rearrangement joins TRBV10-2 to TRBJ2-3, with a possible D match to TRBD2 (7 bases). V gave up 7 bases and J gave up 2 bases, with 16 bases separating them. The CDR3 has 15 amino acids. Per germline, CDR1 WSHSY and CDR2 SAAADI. CDR3 DNA: TGCGCCAGCATTAGGGGGGGAACTCACACAGATACGCAGTATTTT. This translates into CASIRGGTHTDTQYF.

This chain links TRBV5-1 with TRBJ2-5, with D possibly being TRBD2 (5 bases). The V and J ends lost 0 bases and 7 bases respectively, with 13 bases between them. The CDR3 is made up of 14 amino acids. Germline V gene lookup returns CDR1 SGHRS and CDR2 YFSETQ. The CDR3 region is CASSLDGGWGTQYF. The CDR3 coding sequence is TGCGCCAGCAGCTTGGATGGAGGTTGGGGGACCCAGTACTTC.

A word on this clone: At the DNA level, this CDR3 is encoded by other sequences in the same sample as well. This chain uses TRBV5-4 with TRBJ1-6; D is undetermined. The V end lost 1 base, the J end lost 0 bases, and 5 bases lay between the germline ends. The CDR3 has 15 residues. CDR1 is SGHNT, CDR2 YYREEE, per germline (reference sequence). CDR3 loop: CASSLTSSYNSPLHF. The DNA of the CDR3 is TGTGCCAGCAGCTTGACAAGCTCCTATAATTCACCCCTCCACTTT.

V is TRBV11-1 and J is TRBJ1-1, with a possible D match to TRBD1 (5 bases). CDR1 and CDR2 (germline): SGHAT, FQDESV (reference sequence). This CDR3 is 15 amino acids long. V was pared by 1 base and J by 4 bases, with 13 bases between. The CDR3 bases are TGTGCCAGCAGCTTAGAGGGCACGGGGGGCACTGAAGCTTTCTTT. Its translation: CASSLEGTGGTEAFF.